This TCR beta chain was sequenced in a study of cytomegalovirus exposure and HLA in healthy donors. Study-wide context: From HLA-typed donors, an early data release held some 91 million unique TCRs.

Concerning this clone itself: Its target is not known.

PCR used 60 Vbeta primers and 13 Jbeta primers. Here immunoSEQ multiplex PCR was the method, and the copy in TCRdb shows in-frame clones only, minus some. The sample lists around 100,000 clones; around 64% were seen once. General study points: CMV antigen specificity of three CMV-associated chains was confirmed in vitro. Several of the most significant clusters were apparently associated with common viral pathogens in a later analysis.

The clonotype comes from a man aged 30 to 45 in good health and CMV-seropositive. Specimen: PBMCs.

The CDR3 region is CASSIGGSPLGGTQYF. The CDR3 coding sequence is TGTGCCAGTAGTATCGGCGGCAGTCCCTTGGGGGGTACGCAGTATTTT. The chain couples TRBV19 to TRBJ2-3; a possible D gene is TRBD2 (6 bases). Trimming took 3 bases from V and 8 from J, leaving 21 bases between them. The CDR3 loop spans 16 amino acids. Germline V lookup: CDR1 LNHDA, CDR2 SQIVND (reference sequence).